Listed here are 30 T cell receptor beta chains from one sample, sequenced in a study of shared clonotypes between healthy human individuals. Only in-frame clones appear in the TCRdb table, and some are missing; sequencing was by immunoSEQ multiplex PCR. The table includes fewer than 2.5 million clones, approximately 94% detected once. The sequencing sample was made of naive CD4+ T cells from PBMCs. Specified subset: CD45RA+ positively selected. These receptors all stem from a young man in good health. Some clones in this sample may be carry-over from other donors' samples.

This clone was observed once. The rearrangement uses TRBV2 and TRBJ2-3; D call uncertain. Germline loops: CDR1 SNHLY, CDR2 FYNNEI. Trimming took off 3 bases at V and 2 bases at J, with 9 bases between the two ends. There are 14 residues in the CDR3. The CDR3 DNA is TGTGCCAGCAGTGACATGAGGAACACAGATACGCAGTATTTT. Its protein is CASSDMRNTDTQYF.

The chain is built from TRBV28 and TRBJ1-5; D might be TRBD1 (6 bases). Trimming left V 7 bases short and J 4 bases short, with 17 bases between. The length of the CDR3 is 15 residues. The germline V gene has CDR1 MDHEN and CDR2 SYDVKM. CDR3 coding DNA: TGTGCCAGCACCTTCCTTTACAGGGATAATCAGCCCCAGCATTTT. This gives the protein CASTFLYRDNQPQHF. Full variable domain (missing parts from reference TRBV28 and TRBJ1-5): DVKVTQSSRYLVKRTGEKVFLECVQDMDHENMFWYRQDPGLGLRLIYFSYDVKMKEKGDIPEGYSVSREKKERFSLILESASTNQTSMYLCASTFLYRDNQPQHFGDGTRLSIL.

The J gene is TRBJ1-1, the V gene TRBV28, with D unclear. The CDR3 runs 12 residues. The V end lost 7 bases, the J end lost 5 bases, and 11 bases lay between the germline ends. Germline V gene data show CDR1 as MDHEN and CDR2 as SYDVKM. The CDR3 nucleotides read TGTGCCAGCACCCACCGGCTGACTGAAGCTTTCTTT. Encoded protein: CASTHRLTEAFF.

The chain links TRBV11-3 to TRBJ2-7, with 8 bases lining up with TRBD1. Germline values: CDR1 SGHNT, CDR2 YENEEA. The CDR3 runs to 14 residues. V was pared by 6 bases and J by 5 bases, with 9 bases of the junction left unmatched. CDR3 region: CASSLRTGLNEQYF. In nucleotides, the CDR3 is TGTGCCAGCAGTTTGAGGACAGGGCTGAACGAGCAGTACTTC.

The V call is TRBV28, the J call TRBJ1-2; 7 bases map to TRBD1. V trimming: 3 bases; J trimming: 8 bases; junction bases outside the gene matches: 18. The length of the CDR3 is 17 residues. Germline V lookup: CDR1 MDHEN, CDR2 SYDVKM. CDR3 sequence (DNA): TGTGCCAGCAGTTTGGGGACAGTCGGGAAATATGCGTCGGGCTACACCTTC. Translated, it gives CASSLGTVGKYASGYTF.

This clone was counted only a few times. V is TRBV28 and J is TRBJ1-4; D gene unclear. The CDR3 is 15 amino acids. The germline V and J ends were trimmed by 5 bases and 7 bases, with 17 bases remaining between them. Germline V gene sequence: CDR1 MDHEN, CDR2 SYDVKM. The chain's CDR3 is CASSILDVRTEKLFF. The CDR3 bases are TGTGCCAGCAGTATATTGGACGTTCGGACTGAAAAACTGTTTTTT.

The V and J genes are TRBV18 and TRBJ2-1, with D perhaps matching TRBD1 or TRBD2 (6 bases each). The CDR3 runs 16 residues. In germline, CDR1 is KGHSH, CDR2 LQKENI. V was clipped by 6 bases and J by 7 bases, with 22 bases between them. The CDR3 loop is CASSTSLGGGRNEQFF. The CDR3 region has the DNA TGTGCCAGCTCGACCTCTTTGGGGGGCGGACGAAATGAGCAGTTCTTC.

The chain uses TRBV6-5 and TRBJ1-6; maybe TRBD1 (6 bases). The ends were cut back, 2 bases at V and 5 bases at J, with 13 bases in the middle. CDR1 is MNHEY, CDR2 SVGAGI, per germline. CDR3 length equals 16 residues. CDR3 nucleotide sequence: TGTGCCAGCAGTTACGCCGGACAGCTGAATAATTCACCCCTCCACTTT. Its protein product is CASSYAGQLNNSPLHF.

The chain joins TRBV29-1 to TRBJ2-7, with 12 positions matching TRBD2. The CDR3 extends over 16 amino acids. Germline CDR1 is SQVTM and CDR2 is ANQGSEA. V dropped 4 bases and J dropped 2; count of bases not matched to a gene: 9. The CDR3 nucleotides read TGCAGCGTTGTGCCCCGGACTAGCGGGGCAACCTACGAGCAGTACTTC. It encodes CSVVPRTSGATYEQYF.

This chain joins TRBV29-1 and TRBJ1-2; 10 bases align to TRBD1. V shed 5 bases, J shed 5 bases, and the junction held 14 bases outside the gene matches. Germline CDR1 is SQVTM and CDR2 is ANQGSEA. The CDR3 loop spans 16 amino acids. Written as DNA, the CDR3 is TGCAGCGTTCCACTTGAAGGGACAGGGGAGGGATATGGCTACACCTTC. This sequence encodes CSVPLEGTGEGYGYTF.

This chain joins TRBV28 and TRBJ2-7; D is possibly TRBD1 (6 bases). Germline values: CDR1 MDHEN, CDR2 SYDVKM. Trimming shortened V by 5 bases and J by 3 bases, and 17 bases separated the two germline ends. This CDR3 contains 15 residues. The CDR3 region is CASSKQGTGIYEQYF. In DNA, the CDR3 is TGTGCCAGCAGTAAACAGGGAACGGGAATCTACGAGCAGTACTTC.

This chain connects TRBV7-9 to TRBJ2-2; no clear D gene. This CDR3 comprises 13 residues. Germline values: CDR1 SEHNR, CDR2 FQNEAQ (reference sequence). The germline V and J ends were trimmed by 1 base and 7 bases, with 7 bases remaining between them. In DNA, the CDR3 is TGTGCCAGCAGCTTAGTAGTACACGGGGAGCTGTTTTTT. This sequence encodes CASSLVVHGELFF.

The chain employs TRBV7-6 and TRBJ1-2; no definite D call. From germline, CDR1 is SGHVS and CDR2 FNYEAQ. Trimming removed 4 bases at V and 0 bases at J, with 9 bases between. This CDR3 has 14 residues. As DNA, the CDR3 is TGTGCCAGCAGCTCGGCGGGGACTAACTATGGCTACACCTTC. It encodes CASSSAGTNYGYTF.

This clone was seen once. The chain carries TRBV9 and TRBJ1-3; unclear D gene. Germline values: CDR1 SGDLS, CDR2 YYNGEE. The CDR3 has 16 residues. With 0 bases removed from V and 0 bases from J, the gap between germline ends came to 10 bases. CDR3: CASSVGTAASGNTIYF. The CDR3 bases are TGTGCCAGCAGCGTAGGGACGGCCGCCTCTGGAAACACCATATATTTT.

The chain carries TRBV5-8 and TRBJ1-3; TRBD1 might be the D (5 bases). The CDR3 spans 15 residues. V lost 7 bases and J 4 bases, leaving 18 bases between the germline ends. Per the germline V gene, CDR1 is SGHTS and CDR2 is YDEGEE. The CDR3 DNA is TGTGCCAGCCATCCATCTGGGACCTTCGGAAACACCATATATTTT. This encodes CASHPSGTFGNTIYF.

The V call is TRBV18, the J call TRBJ2-3; D is ambiguous. V shed 3 bases and J shed 2 bases, with 9 bases lying between them. The CDR3 has 14 amino acids. Germline V gives CDR1 KGHSH, CDR2 LQKENI. The CDR3 bases are TGTGCCAGCTCACCTCCCGAAATCACAGATACGCAGTATTTT. This sequence encodes CASSPPEITDTQYF.

DNA of the CDR3: TGTGCCAGCAGCTTGGATCTACTAGCAACCTACGAGCAGTACTTC. Its translation: CASSLDLLATYEQYF. The V and J genes are TRBV5-5 and TRBJ2-7; possibly TRBD2 for D (6 bases). This CDR3 is 15 amino acids long. Per the germline V gene, CDR1 is SGHKS and CDR2 is YYEKEE (reference sequence). V was clipped by 0 bases and J by 2 bases, with 12 bases between them. The variable domain in full, completed from reference TRBV5-5 and TRBJ2-7, reads DAGVTQSPTHLIKTRGQQVTLRCSPISGHKSVSWYQQVLGQGPQFIFQYYEKEERGRGNFPDRFSARQFPNYSSELNVNALLLGDSALYLCASSLDLLATYEQYFGPGTRLTVT.

V gene TRBV7-6 combines with J gene TRBJ1-1, with D uncertain. The CDR3 runs 14 residues. Trimming removed 1 base from V and 4 bases from J, with 10 bases in between. Germline V gene data show CDR1 as SGHVS and CDR2 as FNYEAQ. CDR3 loop: CASSLVPGGTEAFF. The CDR3 region has the DNA TGTGCCAGCAGCTTAGTTCCGGGCGGCACTGAAGCTTTCTTT.

A single count supports this clone. Other nucleotide sequences from this sample produce the same CDR3. This chain connects TRBV6-1 to TRBJ2-7; D ambiguous. In germline, CDR1 is MNHNS, CDR2 SASEGT. Trimming shortened V by 4 bases and J by 2 bases, and 6 bases separated the two germline ends. CDR3 length: 12 amino acids. The CDR3 coding sequence is TGTGCCAGCAGTGGCAGCCCCTACGAGCAGTACTTC. Amino acid sequence: CASSGSPYEQYF.

The rearrangement links TRBV5-1 to TRBJ1-3; no reliable D call. V was clipped by 3 bases and J by 0 bases, with 10 bases between them. Germline V gene data show CDR1 as SGHRS and CDR2 as YFSETQ. The CDR3 length is 15 residues. The CDR3 bases are TGCGCCAGCAGCTGGGGTTACCTCTCTGGAAACACCATATATTTT. Its translation: CASSWGYLSGNTIYF. Variable domain in full (rest from reference TRBV5-1 and TRBJ1-3): KAGVTQTPRYLIKTRGQQVTLSCSPISGHRSVSWYQQTPGQGLQFLFEYFSETQRNKGNFPGRFSGRQFSNSRSEMNVSTLELGDSALYLCASSWGYLSGNTIYFGEGSWLTVV.

CDR3: CASSTSWGINTEAFF. CDR3 bases: TGTGCCAGTAGTACCTCCTGGGGCATTAACACTGAAGCTTTCTTT. This sequence joins TRBV19 and TRBJ1-1, with D possibly matching TRBD1 (5 bases). CDR3 length: 15 amino acids. The germline gives CDR1 LNHDA, CDR2 SQIVND (reference sequence). The V end lost 4 bases, the J end lost 2 bases, and 14 bases lay between the germline ends. Supplemented by reference TRBV19 and TRBJ1-1, the full variable domain reads DGGITQSPKYLFRKEGQNVTLSCEQNLNHDAMYWYRQDPGQGLRLIYYSQIVNDFQKGDIAEGYSVSREKKESFPLTVTSAQKNPTAFYLCASSTSWGINTEAFFGQGTRLTVV.

The count of this clone is one. This rearrangement joins TRBV11-2 to TRBJ2-7; 7 positions match TRBD1. Germline V gene sequence: CDR1 SGHAT, CDR2 FQNNGV. V trimming: 3 bases; J trimming: 4 bases; junction bases outside the gene matches: 9. The CDR3 is 15 amino acids. The CDR3 is CASSFRRGTEYEQYF. CDR3 nucleotide sequence: TGTGCCAGCAGCTTTCGCAGAGGGACAGAGTACGAGCAGTACTTC.

V is TRBV18 and J is TRBJ1-5; 10 bases are shared with TRBD1. The CDR3 totals 15 residues. The junction had 15 bases not matched to a gene; V was cut back by 3 bases and J by 16 bases. Germline assignment: CDR1 KGHSH and CDR2 LQKENI. CDR3 protein: CASSPGQGRQSASHF. CDR3 bases: TGTGCCAGCTCACCGGGACAGGGGAGACAATCAGCCTCCCATTTT.

The V gene is TRBV6-1, the J gene TRBJ2-7; 8 bases agree with TRBD1. Germline V lookup: CDR1 MNHNS, CDR2 SASEGT. J was trimmed by 1 base and V by 8 bases; bases with no gene match: 10. The CDR3 covers 15 residues. CDR3 residues: CASGRTGKGSYEQYF. As DNA, the CDR3 is TGTGCCAGCGGTCGGACAGGGAAGGGTTCCTACGAGCAGTACTTC.

This clone was detected once. The genes are TRBV6-1 and TRBJ1-1; tentative D call: TRBD1 (5 bases). The CDR3 is 14 residues long. Per germline, CDR1 MNHNS and CDR2 SASEGT. The V end lost 6 bases, the J end lost 0 bases, and 11 bases lay between the germline ends. This CDR3 is CASREQDMNTEAFF. The CDR3 bases are TGTGCCAGCAGGGAACAGGATATGAACACTGAAGCTTTCTTT.

The chain uses TRBV12-5 and TRBJ1-4; D is possibly TRBD1 (6 bases). Looked up from germline, CDR1 is LGHNT and CDR2 is FRNRAP. The CDR3 has 18 amino acids. Trimming removed 4 bases at V and 0 bases at J, with 18 bases between. CDR3 in amino acids: CASGSSRGPPATNEKLFF. CDR3 in DNA: TGTGCTAGTGGTTCCTCCAGGGGCCCCCCTGCAACTAATGAAAAACTGTTTTTT. Full variable domain (missing parts from reference TRBV12-5 and TRBJ1-4): DARVTQTPRHKVTEMGQEVTMRCQPILGHNTVFWYRQTMMQGLELLAYFRNRAPLDDSGMPKDRFSAEMPDATLATLKIQPSEPRDSAVYFCASGSSRGPPATNEKLFFGSGTQLSVL.

This clone appeared a single time. The chain employs TRBV6-1 and TRBJ2-7; a possible D gene is TRBD1 (6 bases). V was pared by 5 bases and J by 1 base, with 12 bases between. CDR3 length: 14 amino acids. Germline values: CDR1 MNHNS, CDR2 SASEGT. The CDR3 DNA is TGTGCCAGCAGTAGAGGGGGAAGGTCCTACGAGCAGTACTTC. It encodes CASSRGGRSYEQYF.

The V call is TRBV11-2, the J call TRBJ2-6; TRBD1 agrees at 7 bases. CDR3 size: 14 residues. Germline loops: CDR1 SGHAT, CDR2 FQNNGV. J gave up 3 bases and V 7 bases, and 3 bases lay outside the gene matches. The CDR3 region is CASNRGGGANVLTF. The CDR3 region has the DNA TGTGCCAGCAACAGGGGTGGTGGGGCCAACGTCCTGACTTTC.

The chain is built from TRBV28 and TRBJ2-2; D might be TRBD2 (5 bases). Germline-derived CDR1 and CDR2 are MDHEN and SYDVKM. The V end was cut by 2 bases, the J end by 3 bases, with 10 bases between. The CDR3 extends over 15 amino acids. CDR3 sequence reads: CASSLTGMHTGELFF. The DNA of the CDR3 is TGTGCCAGCAGTTTAACGGGGATGCACACCGGGGAGCTGTTTTTT.

CDR3 protein: CASIAWPRDYDYEQYF. The CDR3, as DNA: TGTGCCAGCATTGCTTGGCCCAGGGACTATGACTACGAGCAGTACTTC. The gene calls are TRBV2 and TRBJ2-7; 7 positions match TRBD2. The CDR3 runs 16 residues. CDR1 is SNHLY, CDR2 FYNNEI, per germline. J was trimmed by 3 bases and V by 7 bases; bases with no gene match: 15.